The 6 T cell receptor beta chains listed next were all sequenced from one sample in a study of T cell responses to AZD1222 COVID-19 vaccine. The data were produced by immunoSEQ multiplex PCR, yet TCRdb's version contains in-frame clones alone and is incomplete. This table holds 150,000 to 200,000 clones, roughly 92% found once. The sequencing here drew on peripheral blood, taken 28 days after the second AZD1222 dose. The receptors originated from an adult who received the AZD1222 COVID-19 vaccine.

The chain uses TRBV9 and TRBJ2-1; maybe TRBD1 (6 bases). Trimming removed 2 bases from V and 1 base from J, with 13 bases in between. The germline gives CDR1 SGDLS, CDR2 YYNGEE. The CDR3 runs to 16 residues. As DNA, the CDR3 is TGTGCCAGCAGCGTTCGGACAGCACTTTCCTACAATGAGCAGTTCTTC. It translates to CASSVRTALSYNEQFF.

V and J are TRBV2 and TRBJ1-5; 9 bases match TRBD1. Germline-derived CDR1 and CDR2 are SNHLY and FYNNEI. J was trimmed by 0 bases and V by 2 bases; bases with no gene match: 8. CDR3 length: 18 amino acids. CDR3 coding DNA: TGTGCCAGCAGTGAAACGGGACAGGGCGGATTTAGCAATCAGCCCCAGCATTTT. Its protein product is CASSETGQGGFSNQPQHF.

The chain combines TRBV4-2 with TRBJ2-1; TRBD2 matches 14 bases. This CDR3 contains 17 residues. V was pared by 1 base and J by 7 bases, with 6 bases of the junction left unmatched. CDR1 LGHNA and CDR2 YNFKEQ come from the germline V gene. In nucleotides, the CDR3 is TGTGCCAGCAGCCAAGGGTCGACTAGCGGGAGGGGTAATGAGCAGTTCTTC. As protein: CASSQGSTSGRGNEQFF.

This CDR3 reads CASSQDGTRYNEQFF. The CDR3, as DNA: TGTGCCAGCAGCCAAGATGGGACACGATACAATGAGCAGTTCTTC. The chain combines TRBV14 with TRBJ2-1, with D possibly matching TRBD1 (6 bases). The CDR3 has 15 amino acids. The V end was cut by 0 bases, the J end by 4 bases, with 10 bases between. Per germline, CDR1 SGHDN and CDR2 FVKESK.

The chain links TRBV2 to TRBJ1-6, with D perhaps matching TRBD1 (6 bases). In germline, CDR1 is SNHLY, CDR2 FYNNEI. Trimming took 8 bases from V and 5 from J, leaving 10 bases between them. The CDR3 covers 13 residues. CDR3 DNA: TGTGCCAGCCATGACAGGAATAATTCACCCCTCCACTTT. Translating it yields CASHDRNNSPLHF.

This chain joins TRBV9 and TRBJ2-7; D gene uncertain. CDR3 length: 14 amino acids. CDR1 is SGDLS and CDR2 is YYNGEE in the germline V gene. V lost 3 bases, J lost 4 bases, and 14 bases lay in between. CDR3 DNA sequence: TGTGCCAGCAGCGGACAAGACCATTCTTACGAGCAGTACTTC. Translating gives CASSGQDHSYEQYF.